This TCR beta chain was identified during a study of cytomegalovirus exposure and HLA in healthy donors. The PCR contained 60 Vbeta and 13 Jbeta primers. This table comes from immunoSEQ multiplex PCR, and its TCRdb copy is limited to in-frame clones, with some not included. The sample records some 150,000 clones, 55% to 75% being singletons. Findings of the study overall: In a later analysis, several top co-occurrence clusters appeared linked to parvovirus B19, influenza, CMV and Epstein-Barr virus.

Details on this clone: Its target is not known.

The V gene's germline CDR1 is LNHNV and CDR2 YYDKDF (reference sequence). The CDR3 contains 15 residues. Trimming at V came to 5 bases and at J to 7 bases, leaving 14 bases not matched to a gene. This receptor was obtained from a man over 45 in good health and CMV-seropositive. The chain has TRBV15 and TRBJ2-7; 7 nucleotides agree with TRBD1. The sample taken for sequencing was PBMCs. In DNA form, the CDR3 reads TGTGCCACCAGCGGAACACAGGGGAAAGCAGGGGAGCAGTACTTC. Protein sequence: CATSGTQGKAGEQYF.